A selection of T cell receptor beta chains follows, all from one sample in a study of beta chain features in type 1 diabetes. Clones were sequenced by immunoSEQ multiplex PCR, and TCRdb holds only the in-frame ones, with some missing. Altogether over 600,000 clones are present, around an eighth being singletons, with the ten largest covering 0.095% to 0.15%. The sequenced material came from naive CD4+ T cells from blood. Receptors were obtained from a man aged 30-40 years with type 1 diabetes. CDR3s leave out the opening cysteine and the closing phenylalanine or tryptophan. Each record gives: J gene, V gene, CDR3 protein.

TRBJ2-1 TRBV2 ASGTDSYNEQF
TRBJ1-2 TRBV6-5 ASRRFLRDFYGYT
TRBJ1-1 TRBV4-3 ASSQASAGNTEAF
TRBJ1-2 TRBV9 ASSVAFHRGHGYT
TRBJ2-3 TRBV30 AWTVTSTDTQY
TRBJ2-3 TRBV27 ASSLFGQGTTTDTQY
TRBJ2-7 TRBV30 AWSTTSGGLYEQY
TRBJ1-3 TRBV6-1 ASRPTGSSGNTIY
TRBJ1-2 TRBV30 AWSQTAGGYGYT
TRBJ2-4 TRBV5-4 ASSPGGRDIQY
TRBJ2-1 TRBV9 ASSADKQAGYNEQF
TRBJ2-7 TRBV2 ASSTGGMAYEQY
TRBJ2-1 TRBV9 ASSVGPGTSGGAGYNEQF
TRBJ2-2 TRBV4-2 ASSQEGRSIFGELF
TRBJ2-3 TRBV9 ASSVLPGPNTDTQY
TRBJ2-7 TRBV4-3 ASSQGQGAWEQY
TRBJ1-3 TRBV9 ASSALTPSYGNTIY
TRBJ1-6 TRBV4-3 ASSQDQRGSSYNSPLH
TRBJ2-1 TRBV7-2 ASSLARGAHNEQF
TRBJ2-6 TRBV9 ASSVEYSSGANVLT
TRBJ2-7 TRBV10-1 ASSDTGASGTEQY
TRBJ1-2 TRBV19 ASSIPPYGYT
TRBJ2-7 TRBV28 ASSGTVPYEQY
TRBJ2-7 TRBV9 AGCRQGPYEQY
TRBJ1-1 TRBV5-1 ASGIGTNTEAF
TRBJ2-7 TRBV7-2 ASSYLAGSSYEQY
TRBJ2-6 TRBV18 ASSADRPSGANVLT
TRBJ1-3 TRBV30 AWSATRGNTIY
TRBJ2-7 TRBV5-6 ASSLVTTGGLY
TRBJ1-1 TRBV28 ASSQGEAF
TRBJ2-1 TRBV2 ASTAGISNEQF
TRBJ1-1 TRBV25-1 ASSEWEGAKEAF
TRBJ1-2 TRBV29-1 SVVENYGYT
TRBJ2-5 TRBV28 ASSLGAVVETQY
TRBJ1-2 TRBV30 AWSVQSADYGYT
TRBJ2-3 TRBV7-2 ASSLTGGRDTQY
TRBJ1-3 TRBV19 ASLRESSGNTIY
TRBJ1-5 TRBV7-9 ASSMQGGSNQPQH
TRBJ2-1 TRBV7-9 ASSPPETEQF
TRBJ2-1 TRBV2 ASDSSGSNEQF
TRBJ1-4 TRBV4-2 ASSQDVGRVEKLF
TRBJ1-2 TRBV9 ASSVGPREDYGYT
TRBJ2-5 TRBV7-7 ASKSGLAEETQY
TRBJ1-2 TRBV29-1 SVEDRANGYT
TRBJ2-3 TRBV5-1 ASSAGDSWTQY
TRBJ1-2 TRBV18 ASSADMGARGYT
TRBJ2-3 TRBV6-5 ASSRTGRVADTQY
TRBJ1-2 TRBV9 ASSVGGASSYGYT
TRBJ2-7 TRBV7-2 ASSSPGGPRSYEQY
TRBJ2-7 TRBV19 ASTPRDRGYEQY
TRBJ2-4 TRBV11-2 ASSLMDPGAVNIQY
TRBJ1-2 TRBV4-1 ASSQDTRPGQSYGYT
TRBJ1-5 TRBV25-1 ASSEDRGKEGQPQH